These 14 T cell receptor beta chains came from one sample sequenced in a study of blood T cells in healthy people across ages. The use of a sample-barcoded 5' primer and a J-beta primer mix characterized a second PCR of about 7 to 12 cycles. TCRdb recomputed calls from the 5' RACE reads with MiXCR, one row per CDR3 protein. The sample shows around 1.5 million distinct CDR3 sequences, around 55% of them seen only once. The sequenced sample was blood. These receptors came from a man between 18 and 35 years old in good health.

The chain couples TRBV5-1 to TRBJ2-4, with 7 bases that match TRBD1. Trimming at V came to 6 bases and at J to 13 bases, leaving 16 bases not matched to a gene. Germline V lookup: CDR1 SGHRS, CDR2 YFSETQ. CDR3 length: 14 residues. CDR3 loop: CASNFLGQDEEQYF. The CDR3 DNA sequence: TGCGCCAGCAACTTTCTCGGACAGGATGAAGAGCAGTACTTC.

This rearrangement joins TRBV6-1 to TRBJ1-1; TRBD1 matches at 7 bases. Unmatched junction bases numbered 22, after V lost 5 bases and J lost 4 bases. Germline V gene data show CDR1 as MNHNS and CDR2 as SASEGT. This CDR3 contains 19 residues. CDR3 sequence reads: CASSTLRGSQGTSSTEAFF. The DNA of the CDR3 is TGTGCCAGCAGTACCCTTAGGGGTTCACAGGGGACGAGTAGCACTGAAGCTTTCTTT.

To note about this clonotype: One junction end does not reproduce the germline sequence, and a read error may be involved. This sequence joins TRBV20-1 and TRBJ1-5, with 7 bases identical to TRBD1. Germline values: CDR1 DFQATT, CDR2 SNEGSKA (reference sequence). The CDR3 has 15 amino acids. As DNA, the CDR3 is TGCAGTGCTAACACTCAGGGGGACGGCAATCAGCCCCATCATTTT. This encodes CSANTQGDGNQPHHF.

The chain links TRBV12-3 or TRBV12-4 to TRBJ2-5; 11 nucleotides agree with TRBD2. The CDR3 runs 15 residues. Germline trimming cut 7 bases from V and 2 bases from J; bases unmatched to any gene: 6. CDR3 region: CASTPGTSGQETQYF. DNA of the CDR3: TGTGCCAGCACCCCCGGGACTAGCGGACAAGAGACCCAGTACTTC.

CDR3 protein: CASRLQGEIYNEQFF. Here the CDR3 DNA reads TGTGCCAGCAGACTACAGGGGGAGATCTACAATGAGCAGTTCTTC. The V call is TRBV6-2 or TRBV6-3, the J call TRBJ2-1; 8 positions agree with TRBD1. This CDR3 contains 15 residues. Germline lookup yields CDR1 MNHEY and CDR2 SVGEGT. With 6 bases clipped from V and 3 bases from J, the junction kept 7 bases outside the gene matches.

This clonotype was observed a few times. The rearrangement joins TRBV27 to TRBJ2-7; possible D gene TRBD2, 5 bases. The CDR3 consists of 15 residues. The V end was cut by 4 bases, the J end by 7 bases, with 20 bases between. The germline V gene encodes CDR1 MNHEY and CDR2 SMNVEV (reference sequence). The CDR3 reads CASSSSLSIGDEQYF. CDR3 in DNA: TGTGCCAGCAGTTCCAGTCTCTCCATCGGGGATGAGCAGTACTTC.

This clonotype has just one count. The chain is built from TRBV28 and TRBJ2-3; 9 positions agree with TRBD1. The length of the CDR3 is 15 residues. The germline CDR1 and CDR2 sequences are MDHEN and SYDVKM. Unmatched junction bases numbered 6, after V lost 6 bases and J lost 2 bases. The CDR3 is CASRRQGVYTDTQYF. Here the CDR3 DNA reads TGTGCCAGCAGACGACAGGGGGTTTACACAGATACGCAGTATTTT.

CDR3: CASSEVWGPETQYF. The CDR3 DNA sequence: TGTGCCAGCAGTGAAGTTTGGGGGCCAGAGACCCAGTACTTC. The chain recombines TRBV6-1 with TRBJ2-7; TRBD1 might be the D (6 bases). The closer fit of TRBJ2-5 to the DNA end suggests the J call may be wrong. The CDR3 spans 14 residues. Germline CDR1 reads MNHNS; CDR2 reads SASEGT.

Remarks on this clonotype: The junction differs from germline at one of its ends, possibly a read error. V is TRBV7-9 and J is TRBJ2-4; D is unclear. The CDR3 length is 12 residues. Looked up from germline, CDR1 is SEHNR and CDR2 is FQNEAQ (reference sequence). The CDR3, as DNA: TGTGTCAGCAGCTTAGATGGCGGCGTGCAGTACTTC. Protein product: CVSSLDGGVQYF.

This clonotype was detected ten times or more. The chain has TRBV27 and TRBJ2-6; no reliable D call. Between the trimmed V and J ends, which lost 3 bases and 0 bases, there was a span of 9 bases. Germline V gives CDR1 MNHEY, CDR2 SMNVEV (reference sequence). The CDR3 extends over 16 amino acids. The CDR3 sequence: CASSLTGNSGANVLTF. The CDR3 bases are TGTGCCAGCAGTTTGACGGGCAACTCTGGGGCCAACGTCCTGACTTTC.

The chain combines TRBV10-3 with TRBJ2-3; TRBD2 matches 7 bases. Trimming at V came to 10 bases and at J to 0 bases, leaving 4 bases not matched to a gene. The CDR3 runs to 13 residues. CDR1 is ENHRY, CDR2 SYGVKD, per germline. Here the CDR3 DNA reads TGTGCCAACACTAGCGCGAGCACAGATACGCAGTATTTT. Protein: CANTSASTDTQYF.

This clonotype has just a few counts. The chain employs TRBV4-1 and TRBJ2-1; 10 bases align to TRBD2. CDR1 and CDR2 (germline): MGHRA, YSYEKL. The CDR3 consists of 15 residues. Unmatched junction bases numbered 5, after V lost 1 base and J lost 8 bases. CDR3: CASSQGTSGMDEQFF. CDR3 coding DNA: TGCGCCAGCAGCCAAGGCACTAGCGGGATGGATGAGCAGTTCTTC.

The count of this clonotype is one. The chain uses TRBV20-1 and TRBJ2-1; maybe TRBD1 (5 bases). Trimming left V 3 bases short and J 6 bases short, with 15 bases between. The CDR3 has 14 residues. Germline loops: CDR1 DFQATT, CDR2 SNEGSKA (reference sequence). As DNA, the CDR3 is TGCAGTGCTAGTGTCCAGGGCCTCCTCAATGAGCAGTTCTTC. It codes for CSASVQGLLNEQFF.

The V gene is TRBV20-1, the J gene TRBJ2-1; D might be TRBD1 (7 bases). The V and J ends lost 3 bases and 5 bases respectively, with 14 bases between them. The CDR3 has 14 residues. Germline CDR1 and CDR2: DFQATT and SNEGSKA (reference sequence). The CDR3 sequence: CSAREGAQNNEQFF. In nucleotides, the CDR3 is TGCAGTGCTAGGGAGGGGGCGCAGAACAATGAGCAGTTCTTC.